The 25 T cell receptor beta chains listed next were all sequenced from one sample in a study of CD8 T cells in ankylosing spondylitis. TCRdb used MiXCR to reprocess the 5' RACE reads, holding one entry per CDR3 protein. The table includes about 360,000 distinct CDR3 sequences, 20% to 25% detected once. The sequenced sample consisted of blood, either unsorted or a sorted T cell fraction (not recorded which). Every receptor here comes from a male donor with ankylosing spondylitis or in good health (not recorded which).

The chain couples TRBV5-1 to TRBJ2-2; D is perhaps TRBD1 or TRBD2 (5 bases each). Trimming pared 7 bases from V and 6 bases from J, leaving 19 bases between. The CDR3 is 15 residues long. CDR1 is SGHRS and CDR2 is YFSETQ in the germline V gene. CDR3 nucleotides: TGCGCCAGCGGTACTCCAGGGACCCTGGCCGGGGAGCTGTTTTTT. This codes for CASGTPGTLAGELFF. The whole variable domain, remainder taken from reference TRBV5-1 and TRBJ2-2, is KAGVTQTPRYLIKTRGQQVTLSCSPISGHRSVSWYQQTPGQGLQFLFEYFSETQRNKGNFPGRFSGRQFSNSRSEMNVSTLELGDSALYLCASGTPGTLAGELFFGEGSRLTVL.

The sample holds many counts of this clonotype. V usage is TRBV12-3 or TRBV12-4 and J usage is TRBJ1-1; D is unresolved. The V gene lost 2 bases and the J gene lost 1 base, with 5 bases spanning the gap. The CDR3 is made up of 13 amino acids. The DNA of the CDR3 is TGTGCCAGCAGTTTAAACAGGAACACTGAAGCTTTCTTT. Encoded protein: CASSLNRNTEAFF.

The chain's CDR3 is CATSERLGKTSDTQYF. The CDR3 DNA is TGTGCCACCAGTGAACGGCTCGGGAAGACTTCAGATACGCAGTATTTT. J is TRBJ2-3 and V is TRBV24-1, with TRBD2 as a possible D gene (5 bases). Germline CDR1 reads KGHDR; CDR2 reads SFDVKD. This CDR3 spans 16 amino acids. The V end was cut by 4 bases, the J end by 4 bases, with 17 bases between.

V is TRBV5-1 and J is TRBJ2-7; D unclear. Germline V gives CDR1 SGHRS, CDR2 YFSETQ. CDR3 size: 13 residues. Trimming took off 0 bases at V and 5 bases at J, with 9 bases between the two ends. The DNA of the CDR3 is TGCGCCAGCAGCTTGGCGCCCCAGGACGAGCAGTACTTC. It encodes CASSLAPQDEQYF.

The chain links TRBV6-5 to TRBJ2-7, with 8 bases matching TRBD2. The V gene end was trimmed by 0 bases and the J gene end by 0 bases; junction bases not matched to a gene: 4. CDR3 length: 16 amino acids. Germline lookup yields CDR1 MNHEY and CDR2 SVGAGI. The CDR3 loop is CASSYSGGVLSYEQYF. CDR3 DNA: TGTGCCAGCAGTTACTCCGGGGGGGTACTCTCCTACGAGCAGTACTTC.

This clonotype was counted only a few times. V is TRBV27 and J is TRBJ2-7, with TRBD1 identical over 8 bases. Per germline, CDR1 MNHEY and CDR2 SMNVEV (reference sequence). There are 15 residues in the CDR3. V gave up 0 bases and J gave up 6 bases; unmatched junction bases: 7. CDR3 nucleotides: TGTGCCAGCAGTTTATCCCTGGACAGGGTGCCCGAGCAGTACTTC. Translation gives CASSLSLDRVPEQYF.

This sequence joins TRBV7-9 and TRBJ2-7; TRBD2 might be the D (6 bases). The ends were cut back, 1 base at V and 7 bases at J, with 17 bases in the middle. CDR3 length: 15 amino acids. In germline, CDR1 is SEHNR, CDR2 FQNEAQ (reference sequence). The CDR3 DNA reads TGTGCCAGCAGCTTAGGTTGGGGACCTGCGGGGGAGCAGTACTTC. Translated: CASSLGWGPAGEQYF.

This clonotype was seen a few times. CDR3 amino acids: CASATEQGLSYNEQFF. For the CDR3, the DNA is TGTGCCAGTGCGACTGAACAGGGGCTATCTTACAATGAGCAGTTCTTC. The chain has TRBV19 and TRBJ2-1; the match to TRBD1 covers 7 bases. This CDR3 spans 16 amino acids. The germline CDR1 and CDR2 sequences are LNHDA and SQIVND (reference sequence). J lost 4 bases, V lost 8 bases, and 14 bases had no gene match.

The chain combines TRBV5-1 with TRBJ2-7; 8 bases match TRBD1. The V segment lost 1 base and the J segment 2 bases; nucleotides outside the gene matches: 5. Germline loops: CDR1 SGHRS, CDR2 YFSETQ. This CDR3 is 15 amino acids long. For the CDR3, the DNA is TGCGCCAGCAGCTTGATGACAGGGGACACCTACGAGCAGTACTTC. Its translation: CASSLMTGDTYEQYF.

This chain joins TRBV12-3 or TRBV12-4 and TRBJ2-5, with 13 bases matching TRBD2. V dropped 5 bases and J dropped 3; count of bases not matched to a gene: 6. The CDR3 loop spans 16 amino acids. The CDR3 loop is CASSRPGTSGEETQYF. The CDR3 DNA reads as TGTGCCAGCAGTCGGCCCGGGACTAGCGGGGAAGAGACCCAGTACTTC.

The chain is built from TRBV27 and TRBJ2-1; possible D gene TRBD1, 6 bases. Trimming took 6 bases from V and 9 from J, leaving 18 bases between them. CDR1 MNHEY and CDR2 SMNVEV come from the germline V gene (reference sequence). This CDR3 contains 14 residues. Here the CDR3 DNA reads TGTGCCAGCAGAGGCAGGGGACAATTCGGTGAGCAGTTCTTC. It codes for CASRGRGQFGEQFF.

The chain carries TRBV4-1 and TRBJ2-5; the D call may be TRBD1 or TRBD2 (5 bases each). The length of the CDR3 is 14 residues. The V and J ends lost 3 bases and 5 bases respectively, with 13 bases between them. Looked up from germline, CDR1 is MGHRA and CDR2 is YSYEKL. The CDR3 coding sequence is TGCGCCAGCAGCCAGGCCGAGGGGCGGGAGACCCAGTACTTC. This sequence encodes CASSQAEGRETQYF.

V and J are TRBV2 and TRBJ2-2; 8 bases align to TRBD2. Germline V gene data show CDR1 as SNHLY and CDR2 as FYNNEI. The CDR3 totals 17 residues. J gave up 0 bases and V 2 bases, and 5 bases lay outside the gene matches. The CDR3 region has the DNA TGTGCCAGCAGTGAAAGAGGACTAGCCACGAACACCGGGGAGCTGTTTTTT. Protein sequence: CASSERGLATNTGELFF.

In regard to this clonotype: A much bigger clone sits one base away, suggesting this may be a read error. The V call is TRBV10-3, the J call TRBJ2-3; D not certain. The length of the CDR3 is 15 residues. CDR1 is ENHRY, CDR2 SYGVKD, per germline. The CDR3 nucleotides read TGTACCATCAGTGAGTCTGCAACTAGCACAGATACGCAGTATTTT. It encodes CTISESATSTDTQYF.

This clonotype was counted a few times. The V call is TRBV4-2, the J call TRBJ1-2; D uncertain. Trimming removed 0 bases from V and 9 bases from J, with 14 bases in between. This CDR3 contains 14 residues. CDR1 is LGHNA and CDR2 is YNFKEQ in the germline V gene. The CDR3 loop is CASSQDRAAPSYTF. CDR3 in DNA: TGTGCCAGCAGCCAAGATCGAGCAGCTCCAAGCTACACCTTC.

This clonotype was found a few times. J is TRBJ1-1 and V is TRBV20-1; no reliable D call. The CDR3 totals 12 residues. Germline values: CDR1 DFQATT, CDR2 SNEGSKA (reference sequence). Deletions cut 5 bases from V and 1 base from J, with 8 bases between. CDR3 sequence: CSALDGNTEAFF. DNA of the CDR3: TGCAGTGCTCTGGACGGGAACACTGAAGCTTTCTTT.

This chain connects TRBV12-3 or TRBV12-4 to TRBJ2-7; tentatively, D is TRBD2 (6 bases). V gave up 5 bases and J gave up 2 bases, with 13 bases separating them. There are 14 residues in the CDR3. The CDR3 nucleotides read TGTGCCAGCAGTCAACGGGACTTTCCCTACGAGCAGTACTTC. Translation: CASSQRDFPYEQYF.

V is TRBV27 and J is TRBJ2-7; tentatively, D is TRBD2 (7 bases). The germline V gene encodes CDR1 MNHEY and CDR2 SMNVEV (reference sequence). With 5 bases removed from V and 3 bases from J, the gap between germline ends came to 14 bases. The length of the CDR3 is 14 residues. The CDR3 sequence: CASSERGGLYEQYF. The CDR3 nucleotides read TGTGCCAGCAGTGAACGCGGGGGCCTCTACGAGCAGTACTTC.

The chain recombines TRBV29-1 with TRBJ1-2; possible D gene TRBD1, 6 bases. V lost 4 bases, J lost 3 bases, and 15 bases lay in between. Germline V gene lookup returns CDR1 SQVTM and CDR2 ANQGSEA. The CDR3 is 14 residues long. CDR3 protein: CSVVLRTVDYGYTF. CDR3 bases: TGCAGCGTTGTTTTACGGACAGTCGACTATGGCTACACCTTC. Complete variable domain (other parts from reference TRBV29-1 and TRBJ1-2): SAVISQKPSRDICQRGTSLTIQCQVDSQVTMMFWYRQQPGQSLTLIATANQGSEATYESGFVIDKFPISRPNLTFSTLTVSNMSPEDSSIYLCSVVLRTVDYGYTFGSGTRLTVV.

This chain connects TRBV27 to TRBJ1-4; tentatively, D is TRBD1 (6 bases). Looked up from germline, CDR1 is MNHEY and CDR2 is SMNVEV (reference sequence). The CDR3 consists of 13 residues. V dropped 6 bases and J dropped 6 bases, with 11 bases sitting between them. CDR3 in amino acids: CASRMTGDEKLFF. The CDR3 DNA reads TGTGCCAGCAGAATGACAGGAGATGAAAAACTGTTTTTT.

This clonotype came up a few times. The V and J genes are TRBV29-1 and TRBJ1-2, with D uncertain. The V end lost 0 bases, the J end lost 2 bases, and 10 bases lay between the germline ends. The CDR3 contains 14 residues. The germline gives CDR1 SQVTM, CDR2 ANQGSEA. CDR3 sequence (DNA): TGCAGCGTTGAAGACAGCGAAGGGAACTATGGCTACACCTTC. It yields the protein CSVEDSEGNYGYTF.

A single count supports this clonotype. The junction does not match germline at one end; this may be a read error. The chain combines TRBV30 with TRBJ2-2; D not certain. This CDR3 region has 12 residues. Germline values: CDR1 GTSNPN, CDR2 SVGIG (reference sequence). CDR3 sequence (DNA): TGTGCCTTGAGTGTATTGGGGGGGGAGCTGTTTTTT. It specifies CALSVLGGELFF.

CDR3 sequence (DNA): TGTGCCAGCAGTCTTACAGCGGAGAGCTCCTACGAGCAGTACTTC. Amino acid sequence: CASSLTAESSYEQYF. The rearrangement links TRBV27 to TRBJ2-7; D perhaps matches TRBD2 (5 bases). Germline V lookup: CDR1 MNHEY, CDR2 SMNVEV (reference sequence). The V gene lost 5 bases and the J gene lost 0 bases, with 14 bases spanning the gap. The CDR3 is 15 amino acids.

The chain joins TRBV24-1 to TRBJ2-5; 7 bases align to TRBD2. The CDR3 contains 18 residues. CDR1 and CDR2 (germline): KGHDR, SFDVKD. The trim removed 4 bases at V and 5 bases at J, leaving 18 bases unmatched. The CDR3 reads CATSDPIREAPTEETQYF. The CDR3 nucleotides read TGTGCCACCAGTGACCCCATACGGGAGGCTCCCACCGAGGAGACCCAGTACTTC.

V is TRBV29-1 and J is TRBJ2-5; TRBD1 matches at 7 bases. Germline CDR1 reads SQVTM; CDR2 reads ANQGSEA. The CDR3 length is 15 residues. V trimming: 3 bases; J trimming: 5 bases; junction bases outside the gene matches: 12. This chain's CDR3 is CSVDHRGRPGETQYF. The CDR3 nucleotides read TGCAGCGTTGACCACAGGGGAAGACCTGGGGAGACCCAGTACTTC.